This T cell receptor beta chain was retrieved from a study of Graves' ophthalmopathy and Graves' hyperthyroidism. The CDR3 runs to 14 residues. With 4 bases removed from V and 1 base from J, the gap between germline ends came to 11 bases. RNA transcripts served as template for amplifying TCR beta CDR3 sequences. The authors performed first-round RT-PCR with HTBI primers and then a second-round multiplex PCR. MiXCR, run by TCRdb on the multiplex PCR reads, gives a single entry per CDR3 protein. There are roughly 350,000 distinct CDR3 sequences in the sample; 15% to 20% occur only once, and around 2.4% lies in the top ten.

This chain joins TRBV12-3 or TRBV12-4 and TRBJ2-7; D possibly corresponds to TRBD1 (6 bases). Specimen: peripheral blood. The origin of this receptor is an adult woman with stable Graves' hyperthyroidism. The CDR3 loop is CASSSLDSSYEQYF. The CDR3 nucleotides read TGTGCCAGCAGTTCACTGGACAGTTCCTACGAGCAGTACTTC.